This T cell receptor beta chain comes out of a study of cytomegalovirus exposure and HLA in healthy donors. General study results and limits: Earlier results showed most TCR beta V segments being productive about 87% or about 30% of the time. 87-base-pair reads could not separate some V segments, including TRBV6-2 and TRBV6-3.

Turning to this clone: The antigen remains undetermined.

Both 60 Vbeta primers and 13 Jbeta primers went into the PCR. Only in-frame clones appear in the TCRdb table, and some are missing; sequencing was by immunoSEQ multiplex PCR. This table has about 160,000 clones, about 81% appearing once. CDR1 and CDR2 from the germline V gene are SGHTA and FQGTGA. The CDR3 has 22 residues. The trim removed 1 base at V and 1 base at J, leaving 25 bases unmatched. The clonotype originates from a girl between 5 and 17 years old in good health and CMV-seropositive. The chain joins TRBV7-3 to TRBJ2-7; 7 bases align to TRBD1. The sequencing input was PBMCs. The CDR3: CASSLNLMFLSVRTGDSYEQYF. The CDR3 DNA reads TGTGCCAGCAGCTTAAACTTGATGTTTTTGAGCGTCCGGACAGGCGATTCCTACGAGCAGTACTTC.